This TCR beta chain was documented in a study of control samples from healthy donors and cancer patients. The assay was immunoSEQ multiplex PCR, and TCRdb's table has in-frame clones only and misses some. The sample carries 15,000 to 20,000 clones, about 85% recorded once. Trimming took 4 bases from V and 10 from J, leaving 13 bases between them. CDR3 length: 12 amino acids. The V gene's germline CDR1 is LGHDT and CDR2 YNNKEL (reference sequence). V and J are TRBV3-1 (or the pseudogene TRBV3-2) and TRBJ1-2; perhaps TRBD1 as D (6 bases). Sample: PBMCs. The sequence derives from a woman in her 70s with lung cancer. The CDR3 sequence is CASSRDTGPYTF. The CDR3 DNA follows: TGTGCCAGCAGCCGGGACACCGGACCCTACACCTTC.